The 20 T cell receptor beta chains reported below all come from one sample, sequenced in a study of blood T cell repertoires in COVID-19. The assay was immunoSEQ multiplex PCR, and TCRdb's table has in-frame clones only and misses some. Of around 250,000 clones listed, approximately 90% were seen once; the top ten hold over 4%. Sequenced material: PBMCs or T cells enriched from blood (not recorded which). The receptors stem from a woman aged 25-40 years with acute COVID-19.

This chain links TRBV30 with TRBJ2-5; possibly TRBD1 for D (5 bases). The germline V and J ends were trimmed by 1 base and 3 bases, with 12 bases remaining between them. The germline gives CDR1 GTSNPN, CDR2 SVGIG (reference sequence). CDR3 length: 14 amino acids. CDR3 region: CAWSAAGIEETQYF. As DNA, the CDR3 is TGTGCCTGGAGTGCGGCAGGGATCGAAGAGACCCAGTACTTC.

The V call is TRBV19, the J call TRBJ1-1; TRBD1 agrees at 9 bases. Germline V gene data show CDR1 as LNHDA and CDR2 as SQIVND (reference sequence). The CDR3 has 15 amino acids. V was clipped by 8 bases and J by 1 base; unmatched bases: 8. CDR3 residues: CASRTGVTTNTEAFF. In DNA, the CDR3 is TGTGCCAGTCGGACAGGGGTAACTACGAACACTGAAGCTTTCTTT.

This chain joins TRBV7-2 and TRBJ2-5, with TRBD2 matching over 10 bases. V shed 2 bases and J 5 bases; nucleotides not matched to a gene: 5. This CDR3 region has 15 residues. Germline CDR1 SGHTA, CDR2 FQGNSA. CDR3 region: CASSLITSGIETQYF. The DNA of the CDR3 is TGTGCCAGCAGCTTAATAACTAGCGGGATCGAGACCCAGTACTTC.

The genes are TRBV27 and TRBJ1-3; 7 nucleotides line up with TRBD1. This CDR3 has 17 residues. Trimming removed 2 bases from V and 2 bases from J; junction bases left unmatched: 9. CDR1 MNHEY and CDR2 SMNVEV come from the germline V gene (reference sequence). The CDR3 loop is CASSLSVPTGTGNTIYF. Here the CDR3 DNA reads TGTGCCAGCAGTTTAAGCGTCCCGACAGGGACTGGAAACACCATATATTTT.

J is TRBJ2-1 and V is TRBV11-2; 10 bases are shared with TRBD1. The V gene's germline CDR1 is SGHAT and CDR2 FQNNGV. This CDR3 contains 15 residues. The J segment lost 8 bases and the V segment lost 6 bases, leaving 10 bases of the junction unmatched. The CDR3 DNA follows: TGTGCCAGCAGAGCGACAGGGGGCGCAGTAGATGAGCAGTTCTTC. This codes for CASRATGGAVDEQFF.

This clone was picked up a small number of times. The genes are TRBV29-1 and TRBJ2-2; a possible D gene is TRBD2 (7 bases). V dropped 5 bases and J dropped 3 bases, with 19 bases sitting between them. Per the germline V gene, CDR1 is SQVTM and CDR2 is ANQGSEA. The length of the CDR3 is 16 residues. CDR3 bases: TGCAGCGTTTCTACAGGGAGGGGTTTTGACACCGGGGAGCTGTTTTTT. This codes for CSVSTGRGFDTGELFF.

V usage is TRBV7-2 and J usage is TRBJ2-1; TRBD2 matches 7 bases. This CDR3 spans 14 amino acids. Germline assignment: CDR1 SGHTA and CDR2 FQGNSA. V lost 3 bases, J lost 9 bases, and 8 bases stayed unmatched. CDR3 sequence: CASSLAGVGVEQFF. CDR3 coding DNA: TGTGCCAGCAGCTTGGCGGGAGTGGGTGTTGAGCAGTTCTTC.

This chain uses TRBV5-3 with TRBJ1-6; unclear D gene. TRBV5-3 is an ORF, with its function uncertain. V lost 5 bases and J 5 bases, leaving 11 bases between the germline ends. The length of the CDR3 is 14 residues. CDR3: CARRSGSNNSPLHF. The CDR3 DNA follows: TGTGCCAGAAGATCCGGGTCCAATAATTCACCCCTCCACTTT.

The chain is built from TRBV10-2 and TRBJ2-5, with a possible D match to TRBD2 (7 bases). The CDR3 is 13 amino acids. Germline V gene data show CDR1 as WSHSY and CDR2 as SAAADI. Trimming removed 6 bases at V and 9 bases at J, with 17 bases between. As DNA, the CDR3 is TGCGCCAGCAGGGACAGCCGGGGGGTGGCCCAGTACTTC. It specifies CASRDSRGVAQYF.

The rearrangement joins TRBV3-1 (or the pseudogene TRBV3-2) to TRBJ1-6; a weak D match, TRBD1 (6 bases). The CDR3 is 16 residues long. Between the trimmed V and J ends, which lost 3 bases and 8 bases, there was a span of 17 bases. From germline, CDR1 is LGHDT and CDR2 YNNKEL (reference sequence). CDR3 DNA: TGTGCCAGCAGCCAGGGTTGGGACGGACAGTATTCACCCCTCCACTTT. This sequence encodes CASSQGWDGQYSPLHF.

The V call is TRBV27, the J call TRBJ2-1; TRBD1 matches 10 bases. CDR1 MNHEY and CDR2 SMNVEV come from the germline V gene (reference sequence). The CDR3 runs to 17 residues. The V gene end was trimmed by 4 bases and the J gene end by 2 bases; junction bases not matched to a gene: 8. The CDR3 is CASSSSGTGETYNEQFF. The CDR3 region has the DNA TGTGCCAGCAGTTCGTCCGGGACAGGGGAAACCTACAATGAGCAGTTCTTC.

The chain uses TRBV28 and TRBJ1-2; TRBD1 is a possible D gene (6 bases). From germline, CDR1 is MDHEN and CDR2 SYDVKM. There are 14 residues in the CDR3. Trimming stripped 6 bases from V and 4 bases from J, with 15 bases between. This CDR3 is CASRTGQRLYGYTF. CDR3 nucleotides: TGTGCCAGCAGGACAGGACAGCGTCTCTATGGCTACACCTTC.

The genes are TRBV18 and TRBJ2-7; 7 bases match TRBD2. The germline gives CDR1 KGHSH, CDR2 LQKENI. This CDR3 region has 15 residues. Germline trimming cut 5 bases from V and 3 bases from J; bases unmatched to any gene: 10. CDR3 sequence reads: CASSSGLAEYYEQYF. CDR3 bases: TGTGCCAGCTCATCCGGGCTAGCGGAGTACTACGAGCAGTACTTC.

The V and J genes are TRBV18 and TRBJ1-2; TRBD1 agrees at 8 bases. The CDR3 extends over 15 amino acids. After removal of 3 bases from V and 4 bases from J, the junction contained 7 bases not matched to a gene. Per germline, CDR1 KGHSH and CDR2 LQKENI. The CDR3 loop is CASSPTGTGIYGYTF. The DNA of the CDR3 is TGTGCCAGCTCACCCACCGGGACAGGTATCTATGGCTACACCTTC.

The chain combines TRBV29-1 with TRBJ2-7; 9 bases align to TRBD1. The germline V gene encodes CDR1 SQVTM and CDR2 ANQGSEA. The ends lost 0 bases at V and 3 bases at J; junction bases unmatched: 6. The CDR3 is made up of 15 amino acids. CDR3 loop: CSVEDPGTGRYEQYF. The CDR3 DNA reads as TGCAGCGTTGAAGACCCGGGGACAGGGCGCTACGAGCAGTACTTC.

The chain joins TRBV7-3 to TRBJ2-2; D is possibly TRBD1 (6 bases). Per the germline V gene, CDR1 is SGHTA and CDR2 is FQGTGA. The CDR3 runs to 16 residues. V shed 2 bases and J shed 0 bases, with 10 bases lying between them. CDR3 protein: CASSLQGTTNTGELFF. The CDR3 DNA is TGTGCCAGCAGCTTACAGGGGACCACGAACACCGGGGAGCTGTTTTTT.

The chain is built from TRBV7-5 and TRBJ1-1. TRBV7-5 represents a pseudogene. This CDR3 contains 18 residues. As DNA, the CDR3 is TGTGTCAGAAGCAAAAACGACCGACTGGGGGGACTGAACACTGAAGCTTTCTTT. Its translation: CVRSKNDRLGGLNTEAFF.

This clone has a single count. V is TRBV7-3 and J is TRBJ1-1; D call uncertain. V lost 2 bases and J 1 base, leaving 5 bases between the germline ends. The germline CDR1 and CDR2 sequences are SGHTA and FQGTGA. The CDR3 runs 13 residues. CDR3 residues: CASSLGANTEAFF. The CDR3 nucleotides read TGTGCCAGCAGCTTAGGAGCGAACACTGAAGCTTTCTTT.

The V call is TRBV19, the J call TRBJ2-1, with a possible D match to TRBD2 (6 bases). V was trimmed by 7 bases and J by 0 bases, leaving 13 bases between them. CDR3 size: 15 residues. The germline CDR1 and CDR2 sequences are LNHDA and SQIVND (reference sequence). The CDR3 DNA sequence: TGTGCCAGTATGAATGTGGGGGGCTCCTACAATGAGCAGTTCTTC. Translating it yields CASMNVGGSYNEQFF.

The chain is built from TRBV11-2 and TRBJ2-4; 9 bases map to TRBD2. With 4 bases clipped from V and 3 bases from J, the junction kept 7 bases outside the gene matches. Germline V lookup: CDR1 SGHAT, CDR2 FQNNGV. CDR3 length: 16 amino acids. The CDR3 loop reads CASSSREGLGKNIQYF. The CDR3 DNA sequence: TGTGCCAGCAGCTCGCGGGAGGGTCTCGGCAAAAACATTCAGTACTTC.